These T cell receptor beta chains were read from a single sample in a study of blood T cell repertoires in COVID-19. TCRdb's copy holds only in-frame clones and misses some; the assay was immunoSEQ multiplex PCR. The sample lists a few hundred thousand clones, roughly 84% seen once, with 5.5% to 7.5% in the top ten. Sequencing was carried out using PBMCs or T cells enriched from blood (not recorded which). The receptors originated from a woman aged 40 to 49 who had recovered from COVID-19. CDR3s include the opening cysteine and the closing phenylalanine or tryptophan. Each record gives: clone size, V gene, CDR3 length, D gene, J gene, CDR3 protein, CDR3 DNA. A D gene is named only where the DNA matches it firmly. Expanded clones get a size class; other rows say once, few or many, or leave the size out.

>.|TRBV5-1|18|TRBD2|TRBJ2-3
CASSSWVLAGGITDTQYF
TGCGCCAGCAGCTCTTGGGTCTTGGCGGGAGGGATCACAGATACGCAGTATTTT
>.|TRBV11-2|13|TRBD1|TRBJ1-2
CASSRDSNYGYTF
TGTGCCAGCAGCCGGGACAGTAACTATGGCTACACCTTC
>.|TRBV18|16|TRBD1|TRBJ2-1
CASSLGQGGSYNEQFF
TGTGCCAGCTCACTCGGACAGGGTGGCTCCTACAATGAGCAGTTCTTC
>.|TRBV7-2|13|TRBD1|TRBJ2-7
CASSYRGPDEQYF
TGTGCCAGCAGCTACAGGGGGCCGGACGAGCAGTACTTC
>.|TRBV2|13|.|TRBJ2-7
CASSGTVSYEQYF
TGTGCCAGCAGTGGGACTGTTTCCTACGAGCAGTACTTC
>.|TRBV7-9|14|TRBD1|TRBJ2-5
CASSLRTGQETQYF
TGTGCCAGCAGCCTTCGGACAGGCCAAGAGACCCAGTACTTC
>.|TRBV19|15|TRBD1|TRBJ1-2
CASSREDRGVRGYTF
TGTGCCAGTAGTAGGGAGGACAGGGGGGTTCGTGGCTACACCTTC
>.|TRBV19|15|.|TRBJ1-5
CASSIATRGGQPQHF
TGTGCCAGTAGTATAGCAACGAGGGGAGGTCAGCCCCAGCATTTT
>.|TRBV14|14|TRBD2|TRBJ2-2
CASTAGGGTGELFF
TGTGCCAGCACGGCGGGAGGGGGCACCGGGGAGCTGTTTTTT
>once|TRBV5-1|15|.|TRBJ2-3
CASREGPKATDTQYF
TGCGCCAGCAGAGAGGGTCCGAAAGCGACAGATACGCAGTATTTT
>.|TRBV5-1|16|TRBD2|TRBJ2-3
CASSRGLAASTDTQYF
TGCGCCAGCAGCCGGGGACTAGCGGCTAGCACAGATACGCAGTATTTT
>.|TRBV6-5|16|TRBD1|TRBJ1-6
CASSSGTGLANSPLHF
TGTGCCAGCAGTTCAGGGACAGGGCTGGCTAATTCACCCCTCCACTTT
>.|TRBV6-5|16|.|TRBJ2-7
CASSYASDGGAYEQYF
TGTGCCAGCAGTTACGCCTCAGATGGAGGGGCCTACGAGCAGTACTTC
>.|TRBV6-2/TRBV6-3|15|TRBD1|TRBJ2-1
CASSYGTGSPNEQFF
TGTGCCAGCAGTTACGGGACAGGGAGCCCTAATGAGCAGTTCTTC
>.|TRBV10-3|13|.|TRBJ1-1
CAISESTGMEAFF
TGTGCCATCAGTGAGTCGACAGGCATGGAAGCTTTCTTT
>.|TRBV4-1|14|.|TRBJ1-1
CASSQALGFAEAFF
TGCGCCAGCAGCCAAGCACTCGGGTTTGCTGAAGCTTTCTTT
>.|TRBV14|14|.|TRBJ1-2
CASSQEAANYGYTF
TGTGCCAGCAGCCAAGAGGCAGCTAACTATGGCTACACCTTC
>.|TRBV28|15|TRBD2|TRBJ2-1
CASSLLAGGPQRQFF
TGTGCCAGCAGTTTATTAGCGGGAGGCCCTCAGAGGCAGTTCTTC
>.|TRBV24-1|14|.|TRBJ1-2
CATSDHRDTDGYTF
TGTGCCACCAGTGACCACCGGGACACGGATGGCTACACCTTC
>.|TRBV11-2|14|.|TRBJ2-2
CASSLFRQTGELFF
TGTGCCAGCAGCTTATTCCGACAGACCGGGGAGCTGTTTTTT
>.|TRBV2|16|.|TRBJ1-6
CASRDLIQGLNSPLHF
TGTGCCAGCAGGGACCTCATACAGGGACTAAATTCACCCCTCCACTTT
>.|TRBV27|15|TRBD2|TRBJ2-1
CASSTATSGRGEQFF
TGTGCCAGCTCCACCGCGACTAGCGGGAGAGGTGAGCAGTTCTTC
>.|TRBV24-1|15|TRBD2|TRBJ2-7
CATSDSAGGPYEQYF
TGTGCCACCAGTGACTCAGCGGGAGGCCCCTACGAGCAGTACTTC
>once|TRBV18|14|.|TRBJ1-1
CASSPPLPGTEAFF
TGTGCCAGCTCACCACCGTTACCAGGAACTGAAGCTTTCTTT
>.|TRBV4-2|13|.|TRBJ1-5
CASSQGVGGPQHF
TGTGCCAGCAGCCAAGGAGTAGGAGGTCCCCAGCATTTT
>.|TRBV6-1|14|TRBD2|TRBJ2-7
CASSEAGRGYEQYF
TGTGCCAGCAGTGAAGCGGGGAGGGGTTACGAGCAGTACTTC
>.|TRBV28|14|TRBD2|TRBJ2-1
CASTEAGGYNEQFF
TGTGCCAGCACTGAGGCGGGGGGCTACAATGAGCAGTTCTTC
>few|TRBV5-6|15|TRBD1|TRBJ1-2
CASSQGVQGDYGYTF
TGTGCCAGCAGCCAGGGGGTACAGGGTGACTATGGCTACACCTTC
>.|TRBV5-1|14|.|TRBJ1-4
CASSLDRGYEKLFF
TGCGCCAGCAGCTTGGATAGGGGCTATGAAAAACTGTTTTTT
>.|TRBV18|16|TRBD1|TRBJ1-5
CASSQGQGKVDQPQHF
TGTGCCAGCTCACAGGGACAGGGTAAGGTAGATCAGCCCCAGCATTTT
>.|TRBV5-1|15|.|TRBJ2-7
CASSLAGDSSHEQYF
TGCGCCAGCAGCTTGGCGGGGGACAGTAGCCACGAGCAGTACTTC
>.|TRBV3-1/TRBV3-2|13|TRBD1|TRBJ2-7
CASSQGQGREQYF
TGTGCCAGCAGCCAAGGACAGGGGCGCGAGCAGTACTTC
>.|TRBV5-5|15|.|TRBJ1-5
CASSLEAGAYQPQHF
TGTGCCAGCAGCTTGGAGGCAGGGGCATACCAGCCCCAGCATTTT
>once|TRBV11-2|16|TRBD2|TRBJ2-3
CASSFPGLAVSATQYF
TGTGCCAGCAGTTTTCCGGGACTAGCGGTTTCCGCTACGCAGTATTTT
>.|TRBV19|14|.|TRBJ2-2
CASRLQGYTGELFF
TGTGCCAGTAGGTTACAGGGCTACACCGGGGAGCTGTTTTTT
>.|TRBV19|14|TRBD1|TRBJ1-6
CASSPQGVNSPLHF
TGTGCCAGTAGCCCACAGGGGGTGAATTCACCCCTCCACTTT
>.|TRBV4-1|16|.|TRBJ1-4
CASSPQKGTSNEKLFF
TGCGCCAGCAGCCCCCAGAAAGGGACAAGTAATGAAAAACTGTTTTTT
>.|TRBV30|14|TRBD1|TRBJ2-7
CAWRRQGAVYEQYF
TGTGCCTGGAGAAGACAGGGGGCGGTTTACGAGCAGTACTTC
>.|TRBV18|15|.|TRBJ1-1
CASSRILTGSTEAFF
TGTGCCAGCTCACGAATATTAACAGGGAGCACTGAAGCTTTCTTT
>.|TRBV11-3|14|TRBD2|TRBJ2-1
CASRLAGGSNEQFF
TGTGCCAGCCGACTAGCGGGAGGGTCGAATGAGCAGTTCTTC
>.|TRBV2|16|.|TRBJ1-1
CASSVSLTGMDTEAFF
TGTGCCAGCAGTGTCTCTTTAACAGGGATGGACACTGAAGCTTTCTTT
>.|TRBV28|13|TRBD1|TRBJ1-2
CASLGQGARGYTF
TGTGCCAGCCTGGGACAGGGGGCTCGGGGCTACACCTTC
>few|TRBV7-9|13|.|TRBJ1-1
CASSSLGGTEAFF
TGTGCCAGCAGCTCCCTTGGGGGGACTGAAGCTTTCTTT
>.|TRBV7-2|16|.|TRBJ2-1
CASSVRTDISYNEQFF
TGTGCCAGCAGCGTTCGGACAGATATCTCCTACAATGAGCAGTTCTTC
>few|TRBV7-9|18|TRBD2|TRBJ2-5
CASTLGTSGSPYQETQYF
TGTGCCAGCACCTTAGGGACTAGCGGGAGCCCCTACCAAGAGACCCAGTACTTC